This paragraph reports one T cell receptor (beta chain). This receptor's antigen is unknown. The input lacks base qualities; no much larger clone sits a single base away. CDR3 length: 13 amino acids, cysteine to phenylalanine. Of all the DNA, just the CDR3 is kept, 39 bases in frame from base 1. The CDR1 and CDR2 encoded by the germline V gene (reference sequence) are LGHDT and YNNKEL. The germline V end is reduced by 3 bases and the J end by 7 bases; junction bases left unmatched: 5. TCR beta repertoires were profiled from peripheral blood of more than ten young patients with multiple sclerosis to demonstrate the VDJtools post-analysis software. Multiple sclerosis patients were children and adolescents aged roughly 6 to 17 years. The method behind the library was PCR. TCRdb lists the instrument as Illumina HiSeq 2500. Unique molecular identifiers were incorporated into TCR beta cDNA libraries to reduce PCR and sequencing biases. Roughly 0.5 million cDNA molecules were obtained per 1 to 10 million input T cells, so each molecule approximated one T cell. The same protocol used for the earlier healthy control dataset was applied to prepare and sequence the patient libraries. Within a given batch, samples were prepared together, multiplexed and sequenced on the same HiSeq lane. In the paper's pipeline: Raw barcoded reads were processed with MIGEC, discarding single-read molecular identifier groups before consensus assembly and CDR3 extraction. VDJtools was used for post-analysis of the clonotype tables, and diversity was normalized by down-sampling every dataset to the size of the smallest sample. To correct batch-related cross-sample contamination, repertoire overlap clustering matched CDR3 amino acid sequences but not nucleotide sequences. In-frame beta chains were kept once TCRdb had trimmed the public reads at Q25 with fastp and called clones with MiXCR. Entries are consolidated by CDR3 protein sequence, retaining the most common genes and DNA. TCRdb, not the authors, supplied the V and J calls. The sample table lists roughly 670,000 distinct CDR3 sequences, more than 50% of them with a count of one. Clones ranked in the top ten supply 11% of the sample.

The data stem from a study of post-analysis software for immune sequencing data (dated by TCRdb to about 2015). About the investigation overall: The recorded disease courses included relapsing-remitting, secondary progressive and progressive-relapsing multiple sclerosis, and some patients had no subtype annotation. The multiple sclerosis patient repertoires were compared with 11 previously published healthy control repertoires from donors aged roughly 6 to 27 years. A subset of samples was prepared in parallel using single-end sample barcoding, then pooled and co-amplified after Illumina adapter ligation. General conclusions and limits of the study: Multiple sclerosis patients had significantly lower normalized Chao1 diversity than controls, a result that suggests substantial peripheral T-cell clonal expansion. Strong co-clustering of samples prepared in the same batch was shown by direct clustering with F measure, prompting a batch-effect correction. The multiple sclerosis patient group was slightly younger than the control group. Patients showed significantly higher frequencies than controls for several TRBV segments, among them TRBV5-6, TRBV5-1 and TRBV20-1.

Sequenced material: blood. The source of this sequence is a girl under 10 years old with multiple sclerosis. Recombination linked TRBV3-1 to TRBJ1-2; 7 bases in between match TRBD1. Read as DNA, the sequence is TGTGCCAGCAGCCACAGACAGGGTATTGGCTACACCTTC. This encodes CASSHRQGIGYTF.